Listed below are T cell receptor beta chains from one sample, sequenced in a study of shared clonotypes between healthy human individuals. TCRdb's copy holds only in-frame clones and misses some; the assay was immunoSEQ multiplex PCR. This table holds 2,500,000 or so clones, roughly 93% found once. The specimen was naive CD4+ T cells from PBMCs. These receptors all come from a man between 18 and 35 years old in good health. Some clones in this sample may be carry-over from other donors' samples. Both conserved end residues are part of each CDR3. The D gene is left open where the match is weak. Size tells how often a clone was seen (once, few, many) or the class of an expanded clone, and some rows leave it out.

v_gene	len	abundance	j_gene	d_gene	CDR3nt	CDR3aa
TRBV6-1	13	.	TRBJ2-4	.	TGTGCCAGCAGTGAAGTCACGAGAAACATTCAGTACTTC	CASSEVTRNIQYF
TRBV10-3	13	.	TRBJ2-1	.	TGTGCCATCAGTGGGTCTGGTGAAGATGAGCAGTTCTTC	CAISGSGEDEQFF
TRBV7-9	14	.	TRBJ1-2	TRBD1	TGTGCCAGCAGCACCGGGACAGGGGACTATGGCTACACCTTC	CASSTGTGDYGYTF
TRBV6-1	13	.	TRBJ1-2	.	TGTGCCAGCAGCGACCGCAGCAGGGGTGGCTACACCTTC	CASSDRSRGGYTF
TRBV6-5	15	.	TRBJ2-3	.	TGTGCCAGCAGTTACTCGAAAGGGCGGTTAGATACGCAGTATTTT	CASSYSKGRLDTQYF
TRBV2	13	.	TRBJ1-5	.	TGTGCCAGCAGTGGCACGGAAAATCAGCCCCAGCATTTT	CASSGTENQPQHF
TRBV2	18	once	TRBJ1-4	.	TGTGCCAGCAGTGAGCTAAAGGGGTTAGGGGCAACTAATGAAAAACTGTTTTTT	CASSELKGLGATNEKLFF
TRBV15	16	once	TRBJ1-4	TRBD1	TGTGCCACCAGCAGGGACAGGGATAGGGGCTCTGAAAAACTGTTTTTT	CATSRDRDRGSEKLFF
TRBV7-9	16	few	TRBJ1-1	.	TGTGCCAGCAGCTTAGTTCGGGGAGGGGGACTCACTGAAGCTTTCTTT	CASSLVRGGGLTEAFF
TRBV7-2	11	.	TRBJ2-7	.	TGTGCCAGCAGTGTTACCTACGAGCAGTACTTC	CASSVTYEQYF
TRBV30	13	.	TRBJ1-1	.	TGTGCCTGGAGTGTAGGACAGAACACTGAAGCTTTCTTT	CAWSVGQNTEAFF
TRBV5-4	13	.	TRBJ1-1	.	TGTGCCAGCAGCCCAGGGGATAGGACTGAAGCTTTCTTT	CASSPGDRTEAFF
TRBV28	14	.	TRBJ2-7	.	TGTGCCAGCAGCCCACTTTTCAGCCTTCTCGGGACGTACTTC	CASSPLFSLLGTYF
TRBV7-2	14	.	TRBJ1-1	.	TGTGCCAGCAGCTTAAGTTCCGGGAACACTGAAGCTTTCTTT	CASSLSSGNTEAFF
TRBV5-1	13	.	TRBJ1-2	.	TGCGCCAGCAGCCCATTAGACTGGACAGACTACACCTTC	CASSPLDWTDYTF
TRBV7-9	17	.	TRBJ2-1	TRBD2	TGTGCCAGCAGCTTGGCGTGGGCGCTAGCGGGGGGCAATGAGCAGTTCTTC	CASSLAWALAGGNEQFF
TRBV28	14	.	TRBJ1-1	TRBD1	TGTGCCAGCAGTCCCGGGACAGGGGACACTGAAGCTTTCTTT	CASSPGTGDTEAFF
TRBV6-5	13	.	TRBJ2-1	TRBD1	TGTGCCAGCAGTTCTACAGGGGTCAATGAGCAGTTCTTC	CASSSTGVNEQFF
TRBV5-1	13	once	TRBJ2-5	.	TGCGCCAGCAGCGCGAGAGGGTTAGAGACCCAGTACTTC	CASSARGLETQYF
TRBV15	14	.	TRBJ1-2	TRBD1	TGTGCCACCAGCAGAGGGGAGGGGGCGCGAGGCTACACCTTC	CATSRGEGARGYTF
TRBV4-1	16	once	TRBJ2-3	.	TGCGCCAGCAGCCAAGAAACAGGCCTTAGCACAGATACGCAGTATTTT	CASSQETGLSTDTQYF
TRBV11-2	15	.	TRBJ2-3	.	TGTGCCAGCAGCTTAGGGCTAGCCCGCACAGATACGCAGTATTTT	CASSLGLARTDTQYF
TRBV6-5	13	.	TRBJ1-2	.	TGTGCCAGCAGCAGGGAACGGGTCTATGGCTACACCTTC	CASSRERVYGYTF
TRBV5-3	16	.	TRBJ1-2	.	TGTGCCAGAAGCTTGCCGGTCTCCCGTCTTAACTATGGCTACACCTTC	CARSLPVSRLNYGYTF
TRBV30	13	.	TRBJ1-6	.	TGTGCCTGGGGAGGGGAGTATAATTCACCCCTCCACTTT	CAWGGEYNSPLHF
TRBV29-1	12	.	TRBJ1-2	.	TGCAGCGTTACTTCCGGGACTAACGGCTACACCTTC	CSVTSGTNGYTF
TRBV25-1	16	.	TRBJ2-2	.	TGTGCCACCTCACCCACGGGTGGGAGCAACACCGGGGAGCTGTTTTTT	CATSPTGGSNTGELFF
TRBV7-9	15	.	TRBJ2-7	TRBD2	TGTGCCAGCAGCTTAGCGGGAGGGCCTGGGAGCGAGCAGTACTTC	CASSLAGGPGSEQYF
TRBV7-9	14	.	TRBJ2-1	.	TGTGCCAGCAGCCCTTACTTAGGGGGGGATGAGCAGTTCTTC	CASSPYLGGDEQFF
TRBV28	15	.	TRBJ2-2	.	TGTGCCAGCAGTTTATCCGGACTCAGCAGCGGGGAGCTGTTTTTT	CASSLSGLSSGELFF
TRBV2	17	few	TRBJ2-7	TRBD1	TGTGCCAGCAGTGAACTTGGGACAGGGAAGTCCTCCTACGAGCAGTACTTC	CASSELGTGKSSYEQYF
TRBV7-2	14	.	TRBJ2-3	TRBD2	TGTGCCAGCAGCTTAGGAGGCCGGGGGGTTACGCAGTATTTT	CASSLGGRGVTQYF
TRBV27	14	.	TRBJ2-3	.	TGTGCCAGCAGTTTGGGGCAGGACACAGATACGCAGTATTTT	CASSLGQDTDTQYF
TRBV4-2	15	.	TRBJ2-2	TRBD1	TGTGCCAGCAGCCAAGCAGGGACAGCCGATGGGGAGCTGTTTTTT	CASSQAGTADGELFF
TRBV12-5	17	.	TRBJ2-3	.	TGTGCTAGTGCGATTGGTACTCTCGGGGGTTGGCAAGATACGCAGTATTTT	CASAIGTLGGWQDTQYF
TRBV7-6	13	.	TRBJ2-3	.	TGTGCCAGCAGCTTGAATGAGGCAGATACGCAGTATTTT	CASSLNEADTQYF
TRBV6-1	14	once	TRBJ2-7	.	TGTGCCAGCAGTGAACTCAGGGTACCTGACGAGCAGTACTTC	CASSELRVPDEQYF
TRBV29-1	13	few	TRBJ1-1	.	TGCAGCGTTGGCCAGGGGACAAACACTGAAGCTTTCTTT	CSVGQGTNTEAFF
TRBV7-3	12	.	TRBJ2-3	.	TGTGCCAGCAGCGGAGGAGGTGATACGCAGTATTTT	CASSGGGDTQYF
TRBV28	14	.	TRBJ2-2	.	TGTGCCAGCAGTCCGCCGGGTCTGACCGGGGAGCTGTTTTTT	CASSPPGLTGELFF
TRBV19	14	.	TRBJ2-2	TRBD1	TGTGCCAGTAGATTCGACAGGGTTGGCGGGGAGCTGTTTTTT	CASRFDRVGGELFF
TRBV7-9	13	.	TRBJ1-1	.	TGTGCCAGCAGGACTAGGGACGGCACTGAAGCTTTCTTT	CASRTRDGTEAFF
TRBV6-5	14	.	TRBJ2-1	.	TGTGCCAGCAGTCGGACGGTTTCCTACAATGAGCAGTTCTTC	CASSRTVSYNEQFF
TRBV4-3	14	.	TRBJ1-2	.	TGCGCCAGCAGCCAAGATACCCTGGGCTATGGCTACACCTTC	CASSQDTLGYGYTF